Shown below are 28 T cell receptor beta chains from a single sample sequenced in a study of spatial heterogeneity in lung cancer. The time point denotes: sample taken at primary tumor resection. TCRs were sequenced from unsorted whole RNA of tumor, nontumor lung or PBMC. TCRdb redid the calling of the 5' RACE reads with MiXCR, one entry per CDR3 protein. This sample has fewer than 45,000 distinct CDR3 sequences, with 6.5% to 8% found just once. The sample consisted of PBMCs, taken at surgery. These receptors were collected from a female donor with early-stage non-small cell lung cancer.

The V call is TRBV20-1, the J call TRBJ1-5; 12 bases agree with TRBD1. Trimming cost V 6 bases and J 1 base; bases outside gene matches: 7. In germline, CDR1 is DFQATT, CDR2 SNEGSKA (reference sequence). The CDR3 is 16 amino acids. Written as DNA, the CDR3 is TGCAGTGCGGGGACAGGGGGCTTCGGAAGCAATCAGCCCCAGCATTTT. As protein: CSAGTGGFGSNQPQHF.

This clonotype has only a few counts. The chain recombines TRBV3-1 with TRBJ1-2; D unresolved. Trimming took 0 bases from V and 13 from J, leaving 6 bases between them. The CDR3 contains 10 residues. The germline V gene encodes CDR1 LGHDT and CDR2 YNNKEL (reference sequence). The CDR3 region has the DNA TGTGCCAGCAGCCAAGAAACACTCACCTTC. As protein: CASSQETLTF.

This chain joins TRBV5-6 and TRBJ1-5, with TRBD1 as a possible D gene (5 bases). The ends were cut back, 4 bases at V and 2 bases at J, with 13 bases in the middle. The CDR3 is 15 residues long. Per germline, CDR1 SGHDT and CDR2 YYEEEE. CDR3 residues: CASSLRGAGNQPQHF. As DNA, the CDR3 is TGTGCCAGCAGCCTTCGAGGGGCAGGCAATCAGCCCCAGCATTTT.

This chain joins TRBV19 and TRBJ1-3; a weak D match, TRBD1 (5 bases). CDR1 is LNHDA and CDR2 is SQIVND in the germline V gene (reference sequence). This CDR3 is built from 15 residues. V gave up 8 bases and J gave up 0 bases, with 14 bases separating them. The CDR3 DNA reads as TGTGCCAGTCCCGGCCAGGGTTCCTCTGGAAACACCATATATTTT. This codes for CASPGQGSSGNTIYF.

CDR3 DNA sequence: TGTGCCAGCTCACCGGTTAAGGGTAGTGATCAGCCCCAGCATTTT. This translates into CASSPVKGSDQPQHF. The rearrangement links TRBV18 to TRBJ1-5; D not certain. The CDR3 loop spans 15 amino acids. Deletions cut 3 bases from V and 5 bases from J, with 14 bases between. The V gene's germline CDR1 is KGHSH and CDR2 LQKENI.

V is TRBV29-1 and J is TRBJ2-5, with D perhaps matching TRBD1 (6 bases). CDR3 length: 14 residues. V lost 1 base, J lost 5 bases, and 14 bases lay in between. Germline V gene sequence: CDR1 SQVTM, CDR2 ANQGSEA. CDR3 in DNA: TGCAGCGTTGAAGCAACAGGGTCGGGGGAGACCCAGTACTTC. Translating gives CSVEATGSGETQYF. The complete variable domain, with remaining parts taken from reference TRBV29-1 and TRBJ2-5, reads SAVISQKPSRDICQRGTSLTIQCQVDSQVTMMFWYRQQPGQSLTLIATANQGSEATYESGFVIDKFPISRPNLTFSTLTVSNMSPEDSSIYLCSVEATGSGETQYFGPGTRLLVL.

This clonotype was counted at least ten times. The chain uses TRBV6-5 and TRBJ1-2, with D possibly TRBD1 on 6 matching bases. The V gene lost 9 bases and the J gene lost 8 bases, with 22 bases spanning the gap. The length of the CDR3 is 14 residues. Per the germline V gene, CDR1 is MNHEY and CDR2 is SVGAGI. The CDR3 DNA is TGTGCCAGTTCTCCCCTTCGGGGGGCGATCGGCTACACCTTC. It is translated as CASSPLRGAIGYTF.

This clonotype was counted only a few times. CDR3 nucleotide sequence: TGTGCCAGTATGGAGACAGGGGGCGATCAGCCCCAGCATTTT. Translating it yields CASMETGGDQPQHF. This chain joins TRBV19 and TRBJ1-5, with 10 bases matching TRBD1. From germline, CDR1 is LNHDA and CDR2 SQIVND (reference sequence). J was trimmed by 5 bases and V by 7 bases; bases with no gene match: 5. The CDR3 has 14 amino acids.

In this sample, this clonotype turned up many times. This rearrangement joins TRBV6-1 to TRBJ2-2, with D possibly being TRBD1 (6 bases). Trimming shortened V by 7 bases and J by 4 bases, and 10 bases separated the two germline ends. From germline, CDR1 is MNHNS and CDR2 SASEGT. This CDR3 is 13 amino acids long. CDR3 nucleotide sequence: TGTGCCAGCAATAGGGGGACCACCGGGGAGCTGTTTTTT. This gives the protein CASNRGTTGELFF.

The chain links TRBV7-2 to TRBJ1-5; a weak D match, TRBD1 (6 bases). The CDR3 extends over 13 amino acids. Germline V gene sequence: CDR1 SGHTA, CDR2 FQGNSA. Between the trimmed V and J ends, which lost 5 bases and 3 bases, there was a span of 8 bases. The CDR3 sequence is CASSQGTNQPQHF. The DNA for the CDR3 is TGTGCCAGCAGCCAGGGGACCAATCAGCCCCAGCATTTT.

This clonotype was recorded many times. The chain has TRBV29-1 and TRBJ2-5; D tentatively reads TRBD1 or TRBD2 (5 bases each). The CDR3 consists of 12 residues. Trimming removed 6 bases at V and 7 bases at J, with 15 bases between. Germline V lookup: CDR1 SQVTM, CDR2 ANQGSEA. The CDR3 nucleotides are TGCAGCGTCGACCGGGACGGAGGGACCCAGTACTTC. Translating it yields CSVDRDGGTQYF.

This clonotype was detected many times. This rearrangement joins TRBV6-1 to TRBJ2-3; the match to TRBD1 covers 8 bases. Trimming cost V 6 bases and J 2 bases; bases outside gene matches: 4. The V gene's germline CDR1 is MNHNS and CDR2 SASEGT. CDR3 size: 14 residues. The CDR3 DNA is TGTGCCAGCAGGAGGACAGGGCCCACAGATACGCAGTATTTT. Protein: CASRRTGPTDTQYF.

This clonotype showed up many times. The chain is built from TRBV7-9 and TRBJ2-3, with unresolved D. This CDR3 is 15 amino acids long. Between the trimmed V and J ends, which lost 2 bases and 1 base, there was a span of 10 bases. The germline V gene has CDR1 SEHNR and CDR2 FQNEAQ (reference sequence). DNA of the CDR3: TGTGCCAGCAGCTTACTAGGATTTGGCACAGATACGCAGTATTTT. Amino acid sequence: CASSLLGFGTDTQYF. The variable domain in full, with the rest retrieved from reference TRBV7-9 and TRBJ2-3, is DTGVSQNPRHKITKRGQNVTFRCDPISEHNRLYWYRQTLGQGPEFLTYFQNEAQLEKSRLLSDRFSAERPKGSFSTLEIQRTEQGDSAMYLCASSLLGFGTDTQYFGPGTRLTVL.

The V call is TRBV12-3 or TRBV12-4, the J call TRBJ1-5; a weak D match, TRBD1 (5 bases). This CDR3 is built from 14 residues. Trimming left V 7 bases short and J 4 bases short, with 14 bases between. The CDR3 loop is CASNENGGNQPQHF. For the CDR3, the DNA is TGTGCCAGCAACGAGAACGGGGGAAATCAGCCCCAGCATTTT.

This clonotype appeared many times. V usage is TRBV2 and J usage is TRBJ1-4, with a tentative D call TRBD1 (5 bases). The CDR3 spans 16 residues. Germline assignment: CDR1 SNHLY and CDR2 FYNNEI. The germline V and J ends were trimmed by 6 bases and 0 bases, with 14 bases remaining between them. As DNA, the CDR3 is TGTGCCAGCAGACAAAGAGGGACTCCAACTAATGAAAAACTGTTTTTT. This encodes CASRQRGTPTNEKLFF.

This clonotype was picked up many times. This chain joins TRBV6-5 and TRBJ2-5, with D possibly being TRBD2 (5 bases). Germline CDR1 MNHEY, CDR2 SVGAGI. The ends were cut back, 6 bases at V and 4 bases at J, with 15 bases in the middle. This CDR3 comprises 14 residues. The CDR3 loop reads CASRTPTGLETQYF. The CDR3 nucleotides read TGTGCCAGCAGAACTCCTACGGGGTTAGAGACCCAGTACTTC.

This clonotype has a handful of counts. This CDR3 reads CASSQVLKTDKWFF. For the CDR3, the DNA is TGTGCCAGCAGCCAAGTATTAAAAACCGACAAATGGTTCTTC. The chain employs TRBV4-2 and TRBJ2-1, with no clear D. From germline, CDR1 is LGHNA and CDR2 YNFKEQ. Trimming pared 1 base from V and 15 bases from J, leaving 19 bases between. The CDR3 is 14 amino acids.

The chain couples TRBV28 to TRBJ1-2; tentative D call: TRBD1 (6 bases). The CDR3 has 13 residues. CDR1 MDHEN and CDR2 SYDVKM come from the germline V gene. The CDR3 region is CVLRSGEGYGYTF. In DNA, the CDR3 is TGTGTCTTGAGATCAGGGGAAGGCTATGGCTACACCTTC.

In this sample, this clonotype turned up many times. The chain has TRBV9 and TRBJ2-2, with D maybe TRBD2 (6 bases). This CDR3 spans 14 amino acids. Germline V CDR1 and CDR2: SGDLS, YYNGEE. The V end lost 3 bases, the J end lost 6 bases, and 12 bases lay between the germline ends. The CDR3 sequence is CASSAGTPPGELFF. The CDR3, as DNA: TGTGCCAGCAGCGCCGGGACTCCCCCCGGGGAGCTGTTTTTT.

This clonotype was detected many times. The CDR3 nucleotides read TGCAGCGTTGATAGGGACCCACTCCAAGAGACCCAGTACTTC. Protein: CSVDRDPLQETQYF. V is TRBV29-1 and J is TRBJ2-5; perhaps D is TRBD1 or TRBD2 (5 bases each). V gave up 3 bases and J gave up 1 base, with 12 bases separating them. The CDR3 is made up of 14 amino acids. Germline values: CDR1 SQVTM, CDR2 ANQGSEA.

This clonotype has at least ten counts. The V and J genes are TRBV18 and TRBJ2-2; D gene unclear. Germline loops: CDR1 KGHSH, CDR2 LQKENI. The CDR3 has 14 residues. With 2 bases removed from V and 1 base from J, the gap between germline ends came to 5 bases. The CDR3 DNA is TGTGCCAGCTCACCAGGGATGAACACCGGGGAGCTGTTTTTT. Protein product: CASSPGMNTGELFF. Based on the CDR3 plus reference TRBV18 and TRBJ2-2, the full variable domain is NAGVMQNPRHLVRRRGQEARLRCSPMKGHSHVYWYRQLPEEGLKFMVYLQKENIIDESGMPKERFSAEFPKEGPSILRIQQVVRGDSAAYFCASSPGMNTGELFFGEGSRLTVL.

This clonotype was observed a few times. V usage is TRBV6-5 and J usage is TRBJ1-5; D is undetermined. CDR3 length equals 13 residues. Germline V gene data show CDR1 as MNHEY and CDR2 as SVGAGI. V was shortened by 5 bases and J by 4 bases, with 9 bases between the two germline ends. CDR3 coding DNA: TGTGCCAGCAGTCCCCACCCAAATCAGCCCCAGCATTTT. It yields the protein CASSPHPNQPQHF.

Ten or more counts support this clonotype. The chain recombines TRBV3-1 with TRBJ2-7, with 8 bases fitting TRBD2. The CDR3 has 16 amino acids. Germline V lookup: CDR1 LGHDT, CDR2 YNNKEL (reference sequence). Trimming at V came to 0 bases and at J to 2 bases, leaving 6 bases not matched to a gene. CDR3 residues: CASSQEPAGDAYEQYF. Here the CDR3 DNA reads TGTGCCAGCAGCCAAGAACCAGCGGGGGATGCCTACGAGCAGTACTTC.

The table lists this clonotype with a few counts. The chain is built from TRBV7-8 and TRBJ1-6, with D uncertain. Germline V gives CDR1 SGHVS, CDR2 FQNEAQ. The CDR3 loop spans 13 amino acids. The V end was cut by 3 bases, the J end by 8 bases, with 8 bases between. Written as DNA, the CDR3 is TGTGCCAGCAGCTTGGAGAGGGATTCACCCCTCCACTTT. This translates into CASSLERDSPLHF.

This clonotype was seen at least ten times. The chain couples TRBV7-9 to TRBJ1-1; unclear D gene. V was shortened by 7 bases and J by 2 bases, with 11 bases between the two germline ends. The CDR3 sequence is 13 residues long. CDR1 and CDR2 from the germline V gene are SEHNR and FQNEAQ (reference sequence). The CDR3 DNA follows: TGTGCCAGCATCCTGGGAGGTAACACTGAAGCTTTCTTT. As protein: CASILGGNTEAFF.

This clonotype was counted many times. V usage is TRBV4-1 and J usage is TRBJ2-3, with 7 bases identical to TRBD1. The V gene's germline CDR1 is MGHRA and CDR2 YSYEKL. CDR3 length: 16 amino acids. V lost 4 bases and J lost 1; bases outside the gene matches: 8. The CDR3 DNA is TGCGCCAGCAGCCTGGCGAGGGGGCCTGGCACAGATACGCAGTATTTT. Residues: CASSLARGPGTDTQYF.

This clonotype came up many times. The V call is TRBV4-1, the J call TRBJ1-3; D is possibly TRBD1 (6 bases). Germline CDR1 and CDR2: MGHRA and YSYEKL. V was cut by 0 bases and J by 1 base, with 13 bases left in between. The CDR3 covers 17 residues. In DNA, the CDR3 is TGCGCCAGCAGCCAAGATTGGACAGCGTTATCTGGAAACACCATATATTTT. Amino acid sequence: CASSQDWTALSGNTIYF.

With regard to this clonotype: This clone may be a read error of a much larger clone one base away. The rearrangement joins TRBV4-1 to TRBJ1-6; D may be TRBD1 (5 bases). Trimming removed 0 bases at V and 6 bases at J, with 12 bases between. Germline V gene data show CDR1 as MGHRA and CDR2 as YSYEKL. The length of the CDR3 is 16 residues. The CDR3, as DNA: TGCGCCAGCAGCCAAGAGCGCAGGGAGGGTAATTCACCCCTCCACTTT. Encoded protein: CASSQERREGNSPLHF.